Listed below are T cell receptor beta chains from one sample, sequenced in a study of blood T cells in healthy people across ages. TCRdb reprocessed the 5' RACE reads via MiXCR and lists one record per CDR3 protein. The sample lists 1.8 million or so distinct CDR3 sequences, 35% to 50% occurring once. Sequencing was performed on blood. These receptors were collected from a human donor in good health. Each CDR3 is given with its conserved first and last residue. The D gene is left open where the match is weak. Rows may omit the clone size; those that give it use once, few, many or a size class.

>-|TRBJ2-3|TRBD2|TRBV11-2
TGTGCCAGCAGCTTTGCAGTGGCGGGGGGGATATATGGCACAGATACGCAGTATTTT
CASSFAVAGGIYGTDTQYF
>-|TRBJ2-1|TRBD2|TRBV11-2
TGTGCCAGCAGATTCGGGACTAGCGATCACAATGAGCAGTTCTTC
CASRFGTSDHNEQFF
>-|TRBJ2-1|TRBD2|TRBV30
TGTGCCTGGAGGACCGGGACTAGCGGGACTAGGGGTGAGCAGTTCTTC
CAWRTGTSGTRGEQFF
>-|TRBJ1-1|TRBD1|TRBV27
TGTGCCAGCGGGCGGGAAGCCGGGACAGGGGGCGCGGAAGCTTTCTTT
CASGREAGTGGAEAFF
>many|TRBJ1-4|-|TRBV5-1
TGCGCCAGCCATAACAGGGAAACGGGATCAGGAGAAAAACTGTTTTTT
CASHNRETGSGEKLFF
>-|TRBJ1-2|-|TRBV7-2
TGTGCCAGCAGCTTGCGACAGGAGGACTATGGCTACACCTTC
CASSLRQEDYGYTF
>few|TRBJ1-4|-|TRBV12-3/TRBV12-4
TGTGCCACTCAAGACCGGGGGCGAGGTGAAAAACTGTTTTTT
CATQDRGRGEKLFF
>-|TRBJ2-1|-|TRBV18
TGTGCCAGCTCCCTATTCCAGGGCAGGGGTGAGCAGTTCTTC
CASSLFQGRGEQFF
>-|TRBJ2-5|TRBD2|TRBV20-1
TGCAGTGCTTTCCCGCTAGCGGGGTTGGAGGAGACCCAGTACTTC
CSAFPLAGLEETQYF
>once|TRBJ1-1|-|TRBV29-1
TGCAGCGTGGGCGAGGGGGTGAACACTGAAGCTTTCTTT
CSVGEGVNTEAFF
>-|TRBJ1-2|-|TRBV2
TGTGCCAGCACCGAGGCCAGGGGTAGCGATGGCTACACCTTC
CASTEARGSDGYTF
>-|TRBJ2-3|TRBD2|TRBV20-1
TGCAGTGCTAGTCCCCTGAAGCGGGGTAGTACAGATACGCAGTATTTT
CSASPLKRGSTDTQYF
>-|TRBJ1-2|TRBD1|TRBV5-1
TGCGCCAGCAGCTCGTCCACAGGGGGTCTTAACTATGGCTACACCTTC
CASSSSTGGLNYGYTF
>few|TRBJ2-7|-|TRBV4-3
TGCGCCAGCAGCCAAGATGTGGGCGTCGGCGGCGAGCAGTACTTC
CASSQDVGVGGEQYF
>-|TRBJ2-5|-|TRBV20-1
TGCAGTGCTAGACGGGGAGTGTTCCTCCGGGAGACCCAGTACTTC
CSARRGVFLRETQYF
>few|TRBJ2-3|-|TRBV4-2
TGTGCCAGCAGCCAGTGGGGAAACACAGATACGCAGTATTTT
CASSQWGNTDTQYF
>-|TRBJ2-1|TRBD1|TRBV29-1
TGCAGCGCGTTACAGGGGGCCTCTTATGAGCAGTTCTTC
CSALQGASYEQFF
>-|TRBJ1-2|TRBD1|TRBV4-3
TGCGCCAGCAGCCAAGATCTAGGGACAGGAGAGAATGGCTACACCTTC
CASSQDLGTGENGYTF
>few|TRBJ2-7|-|TRBV4-2
TGTGCCAGCAGCCAAGACGAACGTGGGCTCGAGCAGTACTTC
CASSQDERGLEQYF
>-|TRBJ1-1|-|TRBV29-1
TGCAGCGTCCTCTTGGGAGGGAACACTGAAGCTTTCTTT
CSVLLGGNTEAFF
>-|TRBJ2-3|-|TRBV10-3
TGTGCCATCAGTGATCGGTGGGGGAGCACAGATACGCAGTATTTT
CAISDRWGSTDTQYF
>-|TRBJ1-2|-|TRBV6-1
TGTGCCAGCAGGGAAGAGGGACATGGCTACACCTTC
CASREEGHGYTF
>-|TRBJ1-1|-|TRBV11-1
TGTGCCAGCAGCTTAGTCGGATGGGGGAACACTGAAGCTTTCTTT
CASSLVGWGNTEAFF
>-|TRBJ2-5|-|TRBV30
TGTGCCTGGAGTTTACTTCGGACGCAAGAGACCCAGTACTTC
CAWSLLRTQETQYF
>-|TRBJ1-2|TRBD1|TRBV7-2
TGTGCCAGCAGCTGGAAAGGACAGGGCTATGGCTACACCTTC
CASSWKGQGYGYTF
>-|TRBJ2-3|-|TRBV9
TGTGCCAGCAGCGTAGAGGAGCTTCGCACAGATACGCAGTATTTT
CASSVEELRTDTQYF
>few|TRBJ2-1|-|TRBV7-2
TGTGCCAGCACCTCGGACCCGTCGCGGCCCCAGCAGTTCTTC
CASTSDPSRPQQFF
>few|TRBJ1-1|TRBD1|TRBV4-2
TGTGCCAGCAGCCGCACTCCGGGACAGGGTCGATCCACTGAAGCTTTCTTT
CASSRTPGQGRSTEAFF
>many|TRBJ2-7|-|TRBV29-1
TGCAGCGTTGAAGAGTATGTCGGCTACGAGCAGTACTTC
CSVEEYVGYEQYF
>few|TRBJ2-5|-|TRBV4-3
TGCGCCAGCAGCCAAGAACGAGGGGCGCTAGAGACCCAGTACTTC
CASSQERGALETQYF
>-|TRBJ2-7|-|TRBV3-1
TGTGCCAGCAGTCAAGGGGCGGGGCCATCTTACGAGCAGTACTTC
CASSQGAGPSYEQYF
>-|TRBJ2-1|-|TRBV5-1
TGCGCCAGCAGCAAGCAGGCCAGGGTCAATGAGCAGTTCTTC
CASSKQARVNEQFF
>many|TRBJ2-1|TRBD2|TRBV24-1
TGTGCCACCAGTGACTCCTTAGCGGGTGATGAGCAGTTCTTC
CATSDSLAGDEQFF
>few|TRBJ2-5|-|TRBV2
TGTGCCAGCAGTGAAGGCAGCGCATTCCAAGAGACCCAGTACTTC
CASSEGSAFQETQYF
>few|TRBJ2-3|-|TRBV20-1
TGCAATGCTAGAGAGGTGGTCCGCACAGATACGCAGTATTTT
CNAREVVRTDTQYF
>few|TRBJ2-2|TRBD1|TRBV7-9
TGTGCCAGCAGCCCCCGGGACAGGGTGATAAGTCTGGACACCGGGGAGCTGTTTTTT
CASSPRDRVISLDTGELFF
>few|TRBJ2-3|-|TRBV24-1
TGTGCCACCGTCGGATGGCCGAAAACAGATACGCAGTATTTT
CATVGWPKTDTQYF
>few|TRBJ2-5|TRBD1|TRBV27
TGTGCCAGCAGCTTGCATGGACAGGGGCGAATAGAGACCCAGTACTTC
CASSLHGQGRIETQYF
>few|TRBJ1-2|-|TRBV10-3
TGTGCCATCAGTGTCGAAGGGCCCAACTATGGCTACACCTTC
CAISVEGPNYGYTF
>-|TRBJ2-1|-|TRBV29-1
TGCAGCGCCTCGGGACGGATTGACAATGAGCAGTTCTTC
CSASGRIDNEQFF
>once|TRBJ1-5|-|TRBV7-8
TGTGCCAGCAGCTTACGGGTTTTTAGCAATCAGCCCCAGCATTTT
CASSLRVFSNQPQHF